This record looks at one T cell receptor beta chain sequence and its context. Its antigen is not known. Assay: immunoSEQ multiplex PCR; the TCRdb copy retains only in-frame clones and omits some. The data hold some 130,000 clones, with around 90% observed a single time. This specimen belongs to a study of T cell responses to AZD1222 COVID-19 vaccine. Background on the study: Second doses were pooled across both intervals (about 4 or about 12 weeks).

General study findings and limits: Most donors were white British, females outnumbered males, and clonal diversity was possibly underestimated. Among AZD1222 vaccinees, only five or six were seropositive at baseline.

Germline V gene data show CDR1 as SGHDN and CDR2 as FVKESK. This CDR3 has 13 residues. The junction had 5 bases not matched to a gene; V was cut back by 6 bases and J by 8 bases. Material: peripheral blood, obtained on day 0 of AZD1222 vaccination. The source is an adult in good health. The J gene is TRBJ1-4, the V gene TRBV14, with 8 bases lining up with TRBD1. CDR3 in DNA: TGTGCCAGCAGACGCCGGGACAGGGAAAAACTGTTTTTT. Translated, it gives CASRRRDREKLFF.